The clone carrying this T cell receptor (beta chain) was seen at least ten times. Its antigen is undetermined. V lost 6 bases to trimming and J lost 10 bases, with 27 bases between them. Per the germline V gene, CDR1 is MNHEY and CDR2 is SVGEGT. This CDR3 spans 16 amino acids. The sample is drawn from a study of early T cells in non-severe SARS-CoV-2 infection. Study overall: The sequenced material was bulk RNA from unsorted whole blood, and its chains were unpaired. General study results and limits: Comparison of clonotypes with VDJdb favored anti-spike CD8 responses while missing private and CD4 specificities.

The TCR library protocol was used to attach unique molecular identifiers. These identifiers were attached to individual cDNA molecules. MiXCR, applied by TCRdb to the 5' RACE reads, yields one record per CDR3 protein. Among fewer than 50,000 distinct CDR3 sequences, around 6.5% were seen once, and the ten largest hold roughly 2.8%. Sequenced material: whole blood, taken at baseline. The rearrangement links TRBV6-2 or TRBV6-3 to TRBJ1-1; perhaps TRBD1 as D (6 bases). The sequence was collected from an adult who was a healthcare worker with PCR-confirmed SARS-CoV-2 infection or an uninfected control (not recorded which). CDR3 bases: TGTGCCAGCAGGCCCTCAGGGGACATGATTGGGGGGCGAGCTTTCTTT. Its protein product is CASRPSGDMIGGRAFF.